This TCR beta chain comes out of a study of blood T cell repertoires in COVID-19. For the study at large: The origin of the acute and convalescent COVID-19 samples was the United States, Italy and Spain.

The authors' processing: Amplification from reference gene primers served as the basis for estimated nucleated cell counts. Produced via immunoSEQ multiplex PCR; TCRdb's table is partial and in-frame only. D and trimming come from the DNA, and the V and J calls and clone size come from that table. The repertoire includes about 74,000 clones, around 75% of them detected once, and 20% to 25% sits in the top ten. The CDR3 is made up of 16 amino acids. Germline V lookup: CDR1 MNHNY, CDR2 SVGAGI (reference sequence). With 4 bases removed from V and 8 bases from J, the gap between germline ends came to 20 bases.

The chain combines TRBV6-6 with TRBJ1-4; a possible D gene is TRBD1 (5 bases). The clonotype originates from a man aged 65-85 years with acute or convalescent COVID-19. Sequencing used peripheral blood. The CDR3 region is CASSLATGYRIEKLFF. The CDR3 DNA sequence: TGTGCCAGCAGTTTGGCAACGGGTTACAGGATCGAAAAACTGTTTTTT.